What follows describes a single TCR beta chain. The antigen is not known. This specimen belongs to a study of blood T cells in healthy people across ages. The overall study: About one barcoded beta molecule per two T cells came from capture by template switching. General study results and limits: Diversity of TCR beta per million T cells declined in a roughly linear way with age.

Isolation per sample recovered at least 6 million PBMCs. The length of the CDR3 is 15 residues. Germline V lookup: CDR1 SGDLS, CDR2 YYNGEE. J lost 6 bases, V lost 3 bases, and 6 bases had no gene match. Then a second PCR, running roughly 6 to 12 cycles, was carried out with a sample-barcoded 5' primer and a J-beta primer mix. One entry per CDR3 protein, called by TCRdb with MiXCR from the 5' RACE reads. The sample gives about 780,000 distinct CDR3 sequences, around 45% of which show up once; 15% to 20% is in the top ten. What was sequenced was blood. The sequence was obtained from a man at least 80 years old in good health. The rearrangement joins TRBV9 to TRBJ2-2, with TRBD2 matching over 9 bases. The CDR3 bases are TGTGCCAGCAGCGAAGCGGGAGGACGGTCCGGGGAGCTGTTTTTT. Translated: CASSEAGGRSGELFF.